Listed here are 9 T cell receptor beta chains from one sample, sequenced in a study of T cells in Graves' hyperthyroidism and ophthalmopathy (dated by TCRdb to between 2018 and 2020). Receptors were amplified or captured by multiplex PCR. Sequenced on an Illumina HiSeq 2000. TCR beta CDR3 regions were amplified from RNA transcripts. For the first round of RT-PCR on the TCR CDR3, the HTBI primer set was used together with the Qiagen OneStep RT-PCR kit. Starting from the raw public reads, TCRdb applied fastp trimming at Q25, assembled clones with MiXCR and retained in-frame beta chains. Identical CDR3 protein sequences are pooled into one entry, listed with their most common genes and DNA. The sample table holds fewer than 350,000 distinct CDR3 sequences, of which about 16% were seen once. The ten largest account for over 25% of the sample. Sequencing used blood. The receptor source for this set is a woman aged 50 to 60 with Graves' hyperthyroidism that later progressed to Graves' ophthalmopathy.

The genes are TRBV27 and TRBJ1-5, with 8 bases fitting TRBD1. The V segment lost 3 bases and the J segment 6 bases; nucleotides outside the gene matches: 7. The CDR3 contains 15 residues. Germline-derived CDR1 and CDR2 are MNHEY and SMNVEV (reference sequence). The chain's CDR3 is CASSFEGQGSQPQHF. As DNA, the CDR3 is TGTGCCAGCAGTTTTGAAGGACAGGGTAGTCAGCCCCAGCATTTT.

This clonotype was counted at least ten times. The CDR3 DNA sequence: TGTGCCACCAGCAGAGAGAGGGACAGGTCCACCGGGGAGCTGTTTTTT. The encoded protein is CATSRERDRSTGELFF. This chain connects TRBV15 to TRBJ2-2; 8 bases match TRBD1. Germline V CDR1 and CDR2: LNHNV, YYDKDF (reference sequence). There are 16 residues in the CDR3. V lost 0 bases to trimming and J lost 4 bases; unmatched junction nucleotides: 4. The variable domain in full, with the rest retrieved from reference TRBV15 and TRBJ2-2, is DAMVIQNPRYQVTQFGKPVTLSCSQTLNHNVMYWYQQKSSQAPKLLFHYYDKDFNNEADTPDNFQSRRPNTSFCFLDIRSPGLGDTAMYLCATSRERDRSTGELFFGEGSRLTVL.

This clonotype was observed many times. The J gene is TRBJ2-5, the V gene TRBV3-1; 8 nucleotides match TRBD2. The CDR3 has 13 residues. Germline CDR1 is LGHDT and CDR2 is YNNKEL (reference sequence). The junction had 6 bases not matched to a gene; V was cut back by 7 bases and J by 5 bases. CDR3: CASKGLARETQYF. CDR3 sequence (DNA): TGTGCCAGCAAAGGACTAGCTAGGGAGACCCAGTACTTC.

In its sample, this clonotype was seen many times. This sequence joins TRBV6-6 and TRBJ2-3; the D is unclear. This CDR3 is 15 amino acids long. Germline CDR1 and CDR2: MNHNY and SVGAGI (reference sequence). V gave up 0 bases and J gave up 2 bases, with 9 bases separating them. The CDR3 loop reads CASSYSVQFTDTQYF. CDR3 in DNA: TGTGCCAGCAGTTACTCGGTACAATTCACAGATACGCAGTATTTT.

The chain links TRBV5-1 to TRBJ2-1, with 9 bases identical to TRBD2. This CDR3 has 17 amino acids. Germline V CDR1 and CDR2: SGHRS, YFSETQ. Germline trimming cut 0 bases from V and 4 bases from J; bases unmatched to any gene: 8. Written as DNA, the CDR3 is TGCGCCAGCAGCTTGGACGGAGTAGCGGGAGTGTACAATGAGCAGTTCTTC. It is translated as CASSLDGVAGVYNEQFF.

This clonotype occurred a few times. The chain couples TRBV14 to TRBJ1-4; D unclear. The CDR3 totals 18 residues. The germline V gene encodes CDR1 SGHDN and CDR2 FVKESK. The V gene lost 1 base and the J gene lost 0 bases, with 15 bases spanning the gap. CDR3 residues: CASSQGRSGSPTNEKLFF. CDR3 nucleotides: TGTGCCAGCAGCCAAGGTCGGAGCGGGAGTCCAACTAATGAAAAACTGTTTTTT.

This clonotype was observed many times. The genes are TRBV6-1 and TRBJ2-3; 9 bases map to TRBD2. V was pared by 8 bases and J by 1 base, with 4 bases of the junction left unmatched. Germline CDR1 reads MNHNS; CDR2 reads SASEGT. This CDR3 spans 14 amino acids. As DNA, the CDR3 is TGTGCCAGCTCGACTAGCGGCCGCACAGATACGCAGTATTTT. It is translated as CASSTSGRTDTQYF.

This clonotype was found many times. The chain recombines TRBV19 with TRBJ2-7, with 7 bases that match TRBD2. Germline values: CDR1 LNHDA, CDR2 SQIVND (reference sequence). The CDR3 is 13 amino acids. With V trimmed by 8 bases and J by 5 bases, 9 bases remained unmatched. Written as DNA, the CDR3 is TGTGCCAGTGGGCGGACTAGTTTCGACGAGCAGTACTTC. Residues: CASGRTSFDEQYF.

This chain joins TRBV6-5 and TRBJ2-3; TRBD2 is a possible D gene (6 bases). Germline CDR1 and CDR2: MNHEY and SVGAGI. The CDR3 is made up of 15 amino acids. The V gene lost 2 bases and the J gene lost 6 bases, with 15 bases spanning the gap. CDR3 DNA: TGTGCCAGCAGTTACGCTAGCGCCTTCGCCGATACGCAGTATTTT. This gives the protein CASSYASAFADTQYF.